This TCR delta chain was recovered during a study of γδ T cells in repeated Plasmodium falciparum infection. TCRdb reran clone calling via CATT on the multiplex PCR reads. Of 50,000 or so delta-chain clones listed, about 1.5% are singletons. With V trimmed by 1 base and J by 11 bases, 26 bases remained unmatched. The CDR3 is made up of 19 amino acids. The germline gives CDR1 TVYSNPD, CDR2 GDNSRS (reference sequence). This clone was seen repeatedly, ten times or more. Flow sorting of PBMC yielded separate Vgamma9/Vdelta2+ and Vdelta2-negative gammadelta T cell populations for bulk repertoire analysis. The chain recombines TRDV3 with TRDJ1; TRDD3 agrees at 12 bases. What was sequenced was gamma-delta T cells from blood. The origin of this receptor is a pool of human donors (malaria-infected and uninfected, not separated). CDR3 nucleotide sequence: TGTGCCTTTAACCCGCTCCCACTTTTGCTGGGGGATACGCGTATTGGGCTCATCTTT. As protein: CAFNPLPLLLGDTRIGLIF.